This paragraph reports one TCR beta chain. What it recognizes is unknown. The entry originates in a study of cytomegalovirus exposure and HLA in healthy donors. Points from the study as a whole: In a later analysis, TCR beta V- and J-gene trimming was associated with a missense DCLRE1C variant. A later analysis by the authors found several of the most significant clusters apparently linked to common viral pathogens.

Primers for the PCR totalled 60 Vbeta and 13 Jbeta. The data were produced by immunoSEQ multiplex PCR, yet TCRdb's version contains in-frame clones alone and is incomplete. The table lists about 180,000 clones, roughly 79% of them singletons. Deletions cut 3 bases from V and 0 bases from J, with 12 bases between. CDR1 GTSNPN and CDR2 SVGIG come from the germline V gene (reference sequence). The CDR3 covers 15 residues. The material sequenced was PBMCs. The TCR originated in a male donor in good health and CMV-seronegative. The chain couples TRBV30 to TRBJ1-5, with TRBD1 as a possible D gene (6 bases). The CDR3 is CAWRETGYSNQPQHF. As DNA, the CDR3 is TGTGCCTGGAGAGAGACAGGCTATAGCAATCAGCCCCAGCATTTT.